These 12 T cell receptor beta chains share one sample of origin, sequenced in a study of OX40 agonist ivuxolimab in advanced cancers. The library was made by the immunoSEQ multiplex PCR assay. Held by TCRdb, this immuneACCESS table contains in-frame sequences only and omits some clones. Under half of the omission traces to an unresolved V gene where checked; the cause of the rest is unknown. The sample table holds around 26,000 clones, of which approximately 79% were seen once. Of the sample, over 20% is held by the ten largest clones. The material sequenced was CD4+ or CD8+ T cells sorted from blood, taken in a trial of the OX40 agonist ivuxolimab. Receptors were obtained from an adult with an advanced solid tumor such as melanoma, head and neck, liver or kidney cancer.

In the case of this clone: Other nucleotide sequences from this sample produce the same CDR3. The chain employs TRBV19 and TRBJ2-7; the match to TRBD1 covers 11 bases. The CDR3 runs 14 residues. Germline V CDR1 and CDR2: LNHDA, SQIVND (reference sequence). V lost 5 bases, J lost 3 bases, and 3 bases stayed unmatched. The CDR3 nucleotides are TGTGCCAGTAGTCCCGGGACAGGGGGCTACGAGCAGTACTTC. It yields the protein CASSPGTGGYEQYF.

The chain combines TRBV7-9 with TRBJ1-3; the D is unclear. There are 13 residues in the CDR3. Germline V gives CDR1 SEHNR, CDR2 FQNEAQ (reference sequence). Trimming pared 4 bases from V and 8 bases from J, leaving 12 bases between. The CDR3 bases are TGTGCCAGCAGCTCCATGCCGGGAGACACCATATATTTT. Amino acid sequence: CASSSMPGDTIYF. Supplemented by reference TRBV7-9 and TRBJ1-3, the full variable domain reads DTGVSQNPRHKITKRGQNVTFRCDPISEHNRLYWYRQTLGQGPEFLTYFQNEAQLEKSRLLSDRFSAERPKGSFSTLEIQRTEQGDSAMYLCASSSMPGDTIYFGEGSWLTVV.

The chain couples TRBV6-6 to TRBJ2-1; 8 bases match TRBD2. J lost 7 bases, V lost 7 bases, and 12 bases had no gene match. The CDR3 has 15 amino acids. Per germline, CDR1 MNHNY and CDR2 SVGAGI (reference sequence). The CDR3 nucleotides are TGTGCCAGCATCCGCCCCGGGACTAGTGTAAATGAGCAGTTCTTC. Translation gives CASIRPGTSVNEQFF.

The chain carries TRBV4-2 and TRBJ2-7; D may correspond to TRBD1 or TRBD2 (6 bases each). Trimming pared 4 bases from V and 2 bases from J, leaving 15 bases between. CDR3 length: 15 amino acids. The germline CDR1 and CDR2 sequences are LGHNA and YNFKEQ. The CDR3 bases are TGTGCCAGCAGCCTCAAGGAGGGGGGCACCTACGAGCAGTACTTC. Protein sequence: CASSLKEGGTYEQYF.

In DNA form, the CDR3 reads TGTGCCAGCAGCTTACAGGGACAGGAGAACACCGGGGAGCTGTTTTTT. This sequence encodes CASSLQGQENTGELFF. V is TRBV7-9 and J is TRBJ2-2; 8 positions agree with TRBD1. The V and J ends lost 2 bases and 1 base, in that order; junction bases with no gene match: 3. This CDR3 is 16 amino acids long. Germline V lookup: CDR1 SEHNR, CDR2 FQNEAQ (reference sequence).

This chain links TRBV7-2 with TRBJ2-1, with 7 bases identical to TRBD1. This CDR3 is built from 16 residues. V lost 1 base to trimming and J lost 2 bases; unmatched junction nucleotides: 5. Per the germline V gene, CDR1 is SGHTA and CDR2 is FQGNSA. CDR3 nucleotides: TGTGCCAGCAGCTTAGGCCGGGACAGACCCTACAATGAGCAGTTCTTC. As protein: CASSLGRDRPYNEQFF.

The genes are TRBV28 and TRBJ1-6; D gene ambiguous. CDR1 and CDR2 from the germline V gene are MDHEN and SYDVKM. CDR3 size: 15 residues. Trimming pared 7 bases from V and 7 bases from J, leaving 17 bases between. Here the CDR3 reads CASKSPGSENSPLHF. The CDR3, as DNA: TGTGCCAGCAAATCTCCCGGGTCAGAGAATTCACCCCTCCACTTT.

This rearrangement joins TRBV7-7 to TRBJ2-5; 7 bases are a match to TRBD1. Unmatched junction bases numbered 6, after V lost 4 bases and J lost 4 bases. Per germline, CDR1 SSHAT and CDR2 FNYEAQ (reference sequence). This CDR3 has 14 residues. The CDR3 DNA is TGTGCCAGCAGCTCATCGACAGGGTCAGAGACCCAGTACTTC. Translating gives CASSSSTGSETQYF.

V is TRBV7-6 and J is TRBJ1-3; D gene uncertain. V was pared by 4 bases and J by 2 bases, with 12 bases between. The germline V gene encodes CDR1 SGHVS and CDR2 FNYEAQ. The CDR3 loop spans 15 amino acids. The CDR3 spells CASSSTPDAGNTIYF. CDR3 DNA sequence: TGTGCCAGCAGCTCGACCCCGGACGCTGGAAACACCATATATTTT.

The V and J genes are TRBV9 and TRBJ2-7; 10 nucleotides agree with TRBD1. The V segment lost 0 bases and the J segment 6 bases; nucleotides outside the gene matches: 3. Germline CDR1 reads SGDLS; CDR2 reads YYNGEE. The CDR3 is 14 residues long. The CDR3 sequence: CASSVGQGAPEQYF. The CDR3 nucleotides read TGTGCCAGCAGCGTAGGACAGGGGGCTCCCGAGCAGTACTTC.

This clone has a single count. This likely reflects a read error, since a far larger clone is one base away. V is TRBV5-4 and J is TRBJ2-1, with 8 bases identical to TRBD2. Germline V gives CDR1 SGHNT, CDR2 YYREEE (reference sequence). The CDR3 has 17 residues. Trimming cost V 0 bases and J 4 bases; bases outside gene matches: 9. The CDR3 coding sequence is TGTGCCAGCAGCTTGGTCTCGGGACTAGGGTTTTACAATGAGCAGTTCTTC. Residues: CASSLVSGLGFYNEQFF.

The CDR3 DNA reads TGTGCCAGCAGCTTATTACCGGGGACTCTCTACGAGCAGTACTTC. Translated: CASSLLPGTLYEQYF. The chain recombines TRBV11-2 with TRBJ2-7, with D possibly being TRBD2 (6 bases). V dropped 2 bases and J dropped 3 bases, with 14 bases sitting between them. This CDR3 is 15 amino acids long. In germline, CDR1 is SGHAT, CDR2 FQNNGV. The full variable domain, rest sourced from reference TRBV11-2 and TRBJ2-7, is EAGVAQSPRYKIIEKRQSVAFWCNPISGHATLYWYQQILGQGPKLLIQFQNNGVVDDSQLPKDRFSAERLKGVDSTLKIQPAKLEDSAVYLCASSLLPGTLYEQYFGPGTRLTVT.